A selection of T cell receptor beta chains follows, all from one sample in a study of blood T cell repertoires in COVID-19. Here immunoSEQ multiplex PCR was the method, and the copy in TCRdb shows in-frame clones only, minus some. The sample lists about 200,000 clones, approximately 80% occurring once. The specimen sequenced was peripheral blood. The receptors come from a man aged 40-55 years with acute or convalescent COVID-19. The CDR3 runs from the conserved cysteine through the conserved F or W. The D gene is left open where the match is weak. Clone size, where shown, is once, few, many, or a class for clones that have expanded.

J gene: TRBJ1-2; clone size: .; D gene: TRBD1; V gene: TRBV19; CDR3 protein: CASSISPGGYGYTF; CDR3 DNA: TGTGCCAGTAGTATTTCCCCAGGGGGCTATGGCTACACCTTC
J gene: TRBJ2-5; clone size: .; D gene: TRBD1; V gene: TRBV5-1; CDR3 protein: CASSSQPGTVQETQYF; CDR3 DNA: TGCGCCAGCAGCTCCCAACCTGGGACAGTACAAGAGACCCAGTACTTC
J gene: TRBJ2-1; clone size: .; D gene: TRBD2; V gene: TRBV7-2; CDR3 protein: CASSRSGSPWDEQFF; CDR3 DNA: TGTGCCAGCAGCCGGAGCGGGAGCCCCTGGGATGAGCAGTTCTTC
J gene: TRBJ2-7; clone size: once; D gene: TRBD2; V gene: TRBV6-1; CDR3 protein: CASSERTSGIYEQYF; CDR3 DNA: TGTGCCAGCAGTGAGAGGACTAGCGGGATATACGAGCAGTACTTC
J gene: TRBJ2-5; clone size: .; D gene: TRBD2; V gene: TRBV7-8; CDR3 protein: CASSLGTSGQTQYF; CDR3 DNA: TGTGCCAGCAGCTTAGGGACTAGCGGGCAGACCCAGTACTTC
J gene: TRBJ1-2; clone size: .; D gene: .; V gene: TRBV5-6; CDR3 protein: CASSFYRVSTYGYTF; CDR3 DNA: TGTGCCAGCAGCTTTTACAGGGTATCTACCTATGGCTACACCTTC
J gene: TRBJ2-1; clone size: .; D gene: .; V gene: TRBV15; CDR3 protein: CATSRVTPGEQFF; CDR3 DNA: TGTGCCACCAGCAGGGTTACGCCCGGTGAGCAGTTCTTC
J gene: TRBJ1-2; clone size: .; D gene: .; V gene: TRBV10-3; CDR3 protein: CAISESRQGGNYGYTF; CDR3 DNA: TGTGCCATCAGTGAGTCAAGGCAGGGAGGTAACTATGGCTACACCTTC
J gene: TRBJ1-5; clone size: .; D gene: TRBD1; V gene: TRBV27; CDR3 protein: CASRRQGNQPQHF; CDR3 DNA: TGTGCCAGCAGAAGACAGGGGAATCAGCCCCAGCATTTT
J gene: TRBJ1-5; clone size: .; D gene: .; V gene: TRBV28; CDR3 protein: CASKPLNQPQHF; CDR3 DNA: TGTGCCAGCAAGCCTCTGAATCAGCCCCAGCATTTT
J gene: TRBJ2-7; clone size: .; D gene: TRBD2; V gene: TRBV5-4; CDR3 protein: CASSKGLAKQGNYEQYF; CDR3 DNA: TGTGCCAGCAGCAAAGGACTAGCGAAGCAAGGGAACTACGAGCAGTACTTC
J gene: TRBJ2-6; clone size: .; D gene: TRBD1; V gene: TRBV4-1; CDR3 protein: CASSQTQAGGPRSGANVLTF; CDR3 DNA: TGCGCCAGCAGCCAAACCCAAGCAGGGGGCCCCCGCTCTGGGGCCAACGTCCTGACTTTC
J gene: TRBJ1-1; clone size: .; D gene: TRBD1; V gene: TRBV3-1/TRBV3-2; CDR3 protein: CASIDKGTAEAFF; CDR3 DNA: TGTGCCAGCATCGATAAAGGGACAGCAGAAGCTTTCTTT
J gene: TRBJ2-2; clone size: .; D gene: .; V gene: TRBV24-1; CDR3 protein: CATSRNTGELFF; CDR3 DNA: TGTGCCACCAGCAGGAACACCGGGGAGCTGTTTTTT
J gene: TRBJ1-2; clone size: few; D gene: .; V gene: TRBV18; CDR3 protein: CASSDFGYGYTF; CDR3 DNA: TGTGCCAGCTCAGATTTCGGGTATGGCTACACCTTC
J gene: TRBJ2-7; clone size: .; D gene: .; V gene: TRBV7-9; CDR3 protein: CASSLVGYGIYEQYF; CDR3 DNA: TGTGCCAGCAGCTTAGTGGGCTACGGGATCTACGAGCAGTACTTC
J gene: TRBJ1-4; clone size: .; D gene: TRBD1; V gene: TRBV5-1; CDR3 protein: CASSLTLTGGGEEKLFF; CDR3 DNA: TGCGCCAGCAGCCTAACTCTAACAGGGGGAGGCGAAGAAAAACTGTTTTTT
J gene: TRBJ2-1; clone size: once; D gene: TRBD2; V gene: TRBV19; CDR3 protein: CASSTSGVQQFF; CDR3 DNA: TGTGCCAGTAGTACTAGCGGAGTACAGCAGTTCTTC
J gene: TRBJ1-1; clone size: .; D gene: .; V gene: TRBV7-2; CDR3 protein: CASSLYGGMNTEAFF; CDR3 DNA: TGTGCCAGCAGCTTATACGGAGGGATGAACACTGAAGCTTTCTTT
J gene: TRBJ2-5; clone size: .; D gene: .; V gene: TRBV11-1; CDR3 protein: CASSRDSSETQYF; CDR3 DNA: TGTGCCAGCAGCCGGGACTCATCGGAGACCCAGTACTTC
J gene: TRBJ1-2; clone size: .; D gene: .; V gene: TRBV20-1; CDR3 protein: CSASKSDYGYTF; CDR3 DNA: TGCAGTGCTAGTAAGTCGGACTATGGCTACACCTTC
J gene: TRBJ2-3; clone size: once; D gene: .; V gene: TRBV3-1/TRBV3-2; CDR3 protein: CASSQDSRDTQYF; CDR3 DNA: TGTGCCAGCAGCCAAGATTCGCGAGATACGCAGTATTTT
J gene: TRBJ2-1; clone size: .; D gene: TRBD2; V gene: TRBV27; CDR3 protein: CASRIAGYNEQFF; CDR3 DNA: TGTGCCAGCAGAATAGCGGGATACAATGAGCAGTTCTTC
J gene: TRBJ1-5; clone size: .; D gene: .; V gene: TRBV30; CDR3 protein: CAWTGGGNQPQHF; CDR3 DNA: TGTGCCTGGACTGGAGGGGGCAATCAGCCCCAGCATTTT
J gene: TRBJ1-4; clone size: .; D gene: TRBD1; V gene: TRBV11-2; CDR3 protein: CASSSRTGGIEKLFF; CDR3 DNA: TGTGCCAGCAGCTCCCGAACAGGGGGCATTGAAAAACTGTTTTTT
J gene: TRBJ1-4; clone size: .; D gene: TRBD1; V gene: TRBV4-3; CDR3 protein: CASSQGTGRNEKLFF; CDR3 DNA: TGCGCCAGCAGCCAAGGGACAGGGAGAAATGAAAAACTGTTTTTT
J gene: TRBJ1-2; clone size: .; D gene: TRBD1; V gene: TRBV5-4; CDR3 protein: CASIPPGTAYYGYTF; CDR3 DNA: TGTGCCAGCATCCCCCCGGGGACAGCTTACTATGGCTACACCTTC
J gene: TRBJ1-2; clone size: .; D gene: .; V gene: TRBV29-1; CDR3 protein: CSVVSSSDGYTF; CDR3 DNA: TGCAGCGTTGTAAGTTCGTCAGATGGCTACACCTTC
J gene: TRBJ1-1; clone size: .; D gene: .; V gene: TRBV28; CDR3 protein: CASSLLQGMRTEAFF; CDR3 DNA: TGTGCCAGCAGTTTACTGCAGGGTATGCGAACTGAAGCTTTCTTT
J gene: TRBJ2-7; clone size: .; D gene: TRBD2; V gene: TRBV19; CDR3 protein: CATSEGKAGGPSYEQYF; CDR3 DNA: TGTGCCACCTCAGAGGGGAAGGCGGGAGGGCCCTCCTACGAGCAGTACTTC
J gene: TRBJ1-3; clone size: .; D gene: .; V gene: TRBV3-1/TRBV3-2; CDR3 protein: CASSPHGSGNTIYF; CDR3 DNA: TGTGCCAGCAGCCCCCACGGCTCTGGAAACACCATATATTTT
J gene: TRBJ1-1; clone size: .; D gene: .; V gene: TRBV19; CDR3 protein: CASIPGPVNTEAFF; CDR3 DNA: TGTGCCAGTATCCCAGGGCCTGTGAACACTGAAGCTTTCTTT
J gene: TRBJ1-5; clone size: .; D gene: TRBD1; V gene: TRBV19; CDR3 protein: CASSNRGQGGQPQHF; CDR3 DNA: TGTGCCAGTAGTAACCGGGGACAGGGGGGTCAGCCCCAGCATTTT
J gene: TRBJ1-3; clone size: .; D gene: .; V gene: TRBV30; CDR3 protein: CAWRTLPQGLGGNTIYF; CDR3 DNA: TGTGCCTGGAGAACCCTCCCCCAGGGTTTAGGTGGAAACACCATATATTTT
J gene: TRBJ2-1; clone size: once; D gene: TRBD2; V gene: TRBV18; CDR3 protein: CASSPSGRTYNEQFF; CDR3 DNA: TGTGCCAGCTCACCAAGCGGGAGGACCTACAATGAGCAGTTCTTC
J gene: TRBJ1-2; clone size: .; D gene: TRBD1; V gene: TRBV7-8; CDR3 protein: CASSQLGQSERKGYTF; CDR3 DNA: TGTGCCAGCAGCCAGCTGGGACAGTCAGAGCGCAAGGGCTACACCTTC
J gene: TRBJ2-7; clone size: .; D gene: TRBD2; V gene: TRBV6-5; CDR3 protein: CASSTSGSIYEQYF; CDR3 DNA: TGTGCCAGCAGTACTAGCGGGAGTATCTACGAGCAGTACTTC